This T cell receptor beta chain is from a study of cytomegalovirus exposure and HLA in healthy donors. Amplification used 60 Vbeta primers and 13 Jbeta primers. Sequenced by immunoSEQ multiplex PCR; TCRdb stores in-frame clones only, minus some. The sample has tens of thousands of clones, 84% seen once. The ends were cut back, 1 base at V and 2 bases at J, with 7 bases in the middle. The CDR3 totals 14 residues. The germline V gene encodes CDR1 MNHNS and CDR2 SASEGT. Findings and limits, study-wide: There was a cluster of highly shared sequence variants that was likely a sequencing artifact. Most TCRs appeared rarely, but some public TCRs recurred in many donors. Immune exposure was documented only through CMV serostatus.

Details on this clone: Its cognate antigen is unknown.

The chain is built from TRBV6-1 and TRBJ2-3, with D uncertain. This receptor was taken from a woman aged 18-29 years in good health and CMV-seropositive. The material sequenced was PBMCs. The CDR3 DNA reads TGTGCCAGCAGTGAAGTCCCGTTCACAGATACGCAGTATTTT. Translation: CASSEVPFTDTQYF.